What follows describes a single T cell receptor beta chain. Its specificity is not known. Every subset had its genomic DNA shared out evenly among several immunoSEQ plates. Here immunoSEQ multiplex PCR was the method, and the copy in TCRdb shows in-frame clones only, minus some. The top ten hold under 0.15% of the sample, which has roughly 2 million clones, around 95% seen once. These data are taken from a study of shared clonotypes between healthy human individuals. Turning to the study itself: Donor composition was a couple of women and three men, aged 18 to 49.

This CDR3 has 14 residues. Germline V gene lookup returns CDR1 GTSNPN and CDR2 SVGIG (reference sequence). V lost 6 bases and J 0 bases, leaving 12 bases between the germline ends. Overall study results and limits: Sorted-subset samples were not fully sequenced, rarefaction indicated.

The chain uses TRBV30 and TRBJ1-5; a possible D gene is TRBD1 (6 bases). Sample: naive CD4+ T cells sorted from blood. Described subset: CD45RA+ positively selected. The TCR sequence derives from a young man in good health. CDR3 sequence reads: CACSGQYSNQPQHF. The CDR3, as DNA: TGTGCCTGCTCGGGACAATATAGCAATCAGCCCCAGCATTTT. Looking up the rest from reference TRBV30 and TRBJ1-5 gives the full variable domain: SQTIHQWPATLVQPVGSPLSLECTVEGTSNPNLYWYRQAAGRGLQLLFYSVGIGQISSEVPQNLSASRPQDRQFILSSKKLLLSDSGFYLCACSGQYSNQPQHFGDGTRLSIL.